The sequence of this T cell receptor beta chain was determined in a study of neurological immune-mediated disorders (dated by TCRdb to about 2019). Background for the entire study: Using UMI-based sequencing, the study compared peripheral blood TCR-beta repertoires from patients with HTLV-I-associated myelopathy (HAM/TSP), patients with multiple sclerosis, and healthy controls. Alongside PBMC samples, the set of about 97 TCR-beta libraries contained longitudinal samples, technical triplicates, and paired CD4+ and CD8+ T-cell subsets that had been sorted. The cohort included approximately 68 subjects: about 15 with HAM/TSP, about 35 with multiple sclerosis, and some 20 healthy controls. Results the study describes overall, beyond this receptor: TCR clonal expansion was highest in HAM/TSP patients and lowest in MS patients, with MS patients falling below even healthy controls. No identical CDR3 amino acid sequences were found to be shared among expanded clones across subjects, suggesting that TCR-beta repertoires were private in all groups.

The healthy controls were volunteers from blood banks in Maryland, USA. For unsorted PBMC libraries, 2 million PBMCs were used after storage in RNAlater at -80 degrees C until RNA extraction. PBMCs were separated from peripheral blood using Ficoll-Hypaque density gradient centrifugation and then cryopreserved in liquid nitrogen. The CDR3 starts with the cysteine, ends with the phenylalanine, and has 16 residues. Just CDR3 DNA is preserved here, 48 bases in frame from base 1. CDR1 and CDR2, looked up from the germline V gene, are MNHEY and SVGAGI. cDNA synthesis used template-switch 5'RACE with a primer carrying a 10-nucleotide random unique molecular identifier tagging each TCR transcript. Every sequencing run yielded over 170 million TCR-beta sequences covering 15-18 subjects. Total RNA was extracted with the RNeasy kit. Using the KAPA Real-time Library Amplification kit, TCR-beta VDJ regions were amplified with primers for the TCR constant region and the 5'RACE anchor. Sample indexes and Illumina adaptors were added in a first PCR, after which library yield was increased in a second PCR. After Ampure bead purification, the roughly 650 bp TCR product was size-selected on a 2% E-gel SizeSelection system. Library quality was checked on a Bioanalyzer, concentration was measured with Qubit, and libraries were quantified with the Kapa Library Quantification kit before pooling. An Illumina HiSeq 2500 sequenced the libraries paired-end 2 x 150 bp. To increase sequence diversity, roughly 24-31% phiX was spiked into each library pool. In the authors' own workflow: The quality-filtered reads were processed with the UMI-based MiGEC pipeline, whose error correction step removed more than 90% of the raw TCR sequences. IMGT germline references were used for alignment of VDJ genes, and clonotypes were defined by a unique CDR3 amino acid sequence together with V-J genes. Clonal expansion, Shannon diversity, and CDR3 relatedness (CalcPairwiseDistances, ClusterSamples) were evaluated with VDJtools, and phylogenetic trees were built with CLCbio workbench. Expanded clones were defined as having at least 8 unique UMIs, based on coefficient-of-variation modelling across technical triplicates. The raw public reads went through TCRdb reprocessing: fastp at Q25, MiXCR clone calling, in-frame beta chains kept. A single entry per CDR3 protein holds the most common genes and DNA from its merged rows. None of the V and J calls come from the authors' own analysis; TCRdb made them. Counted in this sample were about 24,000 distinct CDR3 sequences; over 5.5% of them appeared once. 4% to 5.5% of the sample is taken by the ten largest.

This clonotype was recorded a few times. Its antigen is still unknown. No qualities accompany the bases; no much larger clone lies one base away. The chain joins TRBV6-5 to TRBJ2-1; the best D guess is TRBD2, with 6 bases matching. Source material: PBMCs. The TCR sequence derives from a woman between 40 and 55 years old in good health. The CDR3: CATTSGPGGRYNEQFF. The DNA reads TGTGCTACAACTTCAGGACCCGGGGGTCGGTACAATGAGCAGTTCTTC.